The next 26 T cell receptor beta chains were all read from a single sample in a study of blood T cell repertoires in COVID-19. Assay: immunoSEQ multiplex PCR; the TCRdb copy retains only in-frame clones and omits some. This sample has tens of thousands of clones, with 65% to 90% found just once. The sample comprised peripheral blood. These receptors all stem from a man older than 75 with acute or convalescent COVID-19.

In this sample, this clone turned up once. The DNA for the CDR3 is TGTGCCAGCAGCGCCCGGACTAGCGGCGATGAGCAGTTCTTC. Its translation is CASSARTSGDEQFF. The chain uses TRBV13 and TRBJ2-1; 10 bases are shared with TRBD2. Germline V gene sequence: CDR1 PRHDT, CDR2 FYEKMQ (reference sequence). J was trimmed by 8 bases and V by 5 bases; bases with no gene match: 6. The CDR3 contains 14 residues.

This clone is a singleton in its sample. This chain connects TRBV27 to TRBJ2-7, with D maybe TRBD1 (7 bases). Germline-derived CDR1 and CDR2 are MNHEY and SMNVEV (reference sequence). The CDR3 covers 15 residues. Trimming removed 5 bases from V and 5 bases from J, with 19 bases in between. CDR3: CASSPWTGGKNEQYF. The CDR3 coding sequence is TGTGCCAGCAGTCCCTGGACAGGAGGGAAGAACGAGCAGTACTTC.

The J gene is TRBJ2-7, the V gene TRBV28; D not certain. V was cut by 8 bases and J by 3 bases, with 14 bases left in between. This CDR3 is built from 13 residues. Germline CDR1 MDHEN, CDR2 SYDVKM. The CDR3: CASAGPTLYEQYF. CDR3 DNA: TGTGCCAGCGCAGGTCCCACACTCTACGAGCAGTACTTC.

V and J are TRBV30 and TRBJ2-1, with 9 bases identical to TRBD1. Germline lookup yields CDR1 GTSNPN and CDR2 SVGIG (reference sequence). J gave up 7 bases and V 3 bases, and 10 bases lay outside the gene matches. The CDR3 loop spans 15 amino acids. CDR3 nucleotides: TGTGCCTGGAGGGCCGGGACAGGGCTTTGGAATGAGCAGTTCTTC. Residues: CAWRAGTGLWNEQFF.

V gene TRBV6-6 combines with J gene TRBJ1-6; 11 bases are a match to TRBD1. Germline V gene sequence: CDR1 MNHNY, CDR2 SVGAGI (reference sequence). The CDR3 covers 16 residues. With 5 bases clipped from V and 7 bases from J, the junction kept 7 bases outside the gene matches. CDR3 DNA sequence: TGTGCCAGCAGTCCCCGGGGACAGGGGGAAAATTCACCCCTCCACTTT. Encoded protein: CASSPRGQGENSPLHF.

The chain combines TRBV7-2 with TRBJ1-2; a weak D match, TRBD1 (5 bases). Germline CDR1 reads SGHTA; CDR2 reads FQGNSA. This CDR3 has 14 residues. Trimming took 0 bases from V and 2 from J, leaving 7 bases between them. CDR3 coding DNA: TGTGCCAGCAGCTTAGCGACAGAGAACTATGGCTACACCTTC. This encodes CASSLATENYGYTF. Complete variable domain (other parts from reference TRBV7-2 and TRBJ1-2): GAGVSQSPSNKVTEKGKDVELRCDPISGHTALYWYRQSLGQGLEFLIYFQGNSAPDKSGLPSDRFSAERTGGSVSTLTIQRTQQEDSAVYLCASSLATENYGYTFGSGTRLTVV.

The V gene is TRBV5-1, the J gene TRBJ2-2; D not certain. Per germline, CDR1 SGHRS and CDR2 YFSETQ. Deletions cut 4 bases from V and 0 bases from J, with 4 bases between. The CDR3 covers 13 residues. DNA of the CDR3: TGCGCCAGCAGCATCACGAACACCGGGGAGCTGTTTTTT. It specifies CASSITNTGELFF.

CDR3 coding DNA: TGTGCCAGCAGTTTGGCCGGGACAGGGAATTACGAGCAGTACTTC. Amino acids: CASSLAGTGNYEQYF. The V call is TRBV28, the J call TRBJ2-7, with 9 bases matching TRBD1. The CDR3 is 15 amino acids. Per the germline V gene, CDR1 is MDHEN and CDR2 is SYDVKM. After removal of 3 bases from V and 4 bases from J, the junction contained 7 bases not matched to a gene.

The sample holds a few counts of this clone. V gene TRBV28 combines with J gene TRBJ1-6; 9 nucleotides line up with TRBD1. Trimming cost V 4 bases and J 9 bases; bases outside gene matches: 7. Looked up from germline, CDR1 is MDHEN and CDR2 is SYDVKM. The CDR3 has 15 residues. CDR3 in amino acids: CASSYNRGLSSPLHF. The CDR3, as DNA: TGTGCCAGCAGTTACAACAGGGGGCTAAGTTCACCCCTCCACTTT.

The chain links TRBV14 to TRBJ2-3; 12 bases match TRBD2. V dropped 4 bases and J dropped 3; count of bases not matched to a gene: 8. Germline V gives CDR1 SGHDN, CDR2 FVKESK. This CDR3 spans 17 amino acids. In DNA, the CDR3 is TGTGCCAGCAGCCGATGGACTAGCGGGAAAGGGACAGATACGCAGTATTTT. Its translation is CASSRWTSGKGTDTQYF.

The chain employs TRBV7-2 and TRBJ1-2; D is unclear. This CDR3 comprises 14 residues. V was trimmed by 5 bases and J by 4 bases, leaving 14 bases between them. In germline, CDR1 is SGHTA, CDR2 FQGNSA. CDR3: CASSQQSPFYGYTF. Here the CDR3 DNA reads TGTGCCAGCAGCCAACAATCGCCGTTCTATGGCTACACCTTC.

The rearrangement uses TRBV3-1 (or the pseudogene TRBV3-2) and TRBJ2-5; 11 bases fit TRBD1. Germline lookup yields CDR1 LGHDT and CDR2 YNNKEL (reference sequence). V shed 2 bases and J 5 bases; nucleotides not matched to a gene: 7. The CDR3 has 16 amino acids. DNA of the CDR3: TGTGCCAGCAGCCAATCTAGGACAGGGGGCACGGAGACCCAGTACTTC. Amino acid sequence: CASSQSRTGGTETQYF.

In this sample, this clone turned up once. Other DNA variants within this sample encode the same CDR3. The chain carries TRBV7-3 and TRBJ2-1; D not resolved. Germline V gene lookup returns CDR1 SGHTA and CDR2 FQGTGA. Trimming took off 3 bases at V and 0 bases at J, with 9 bases between the two ends. The CDR3 has 15 amino acids. In DNA, the CDR3 is TGTGCCAGCAGCTTTTCGTCTAGCTCCTACAATGAGCAGTTCTTC. Its translation: CASSFSSSSYNEQFF.

This sequence joins TRBV23-1 and TRBJ1-1; maybe TRBD1 (5 bases). TRBV23-1 is an ORF, and what it does is uncertain. CDR3 length: 14 amino acids. The germline V and J ends were trimmed by 7 bases and 1 base, with 13 bases remaining between them. The CDR3 sequence: CASTPGRPNTEAFF. DNA for the CDR3: TGCGCCAGCACACCAGGGCGGCCGAACACTGAAGCTTTCTTT.

In this sample, this clone turned up a few times. The gene calls are TRBV2 and TRBJ2-1, with D maybe TRBD2 (7 bases). CDR1 is SNHLY, CDR2 FYNNEI, per germline. The CDR3 covers 15 residues. Trimming cost V 8 bases and J 0 bases, with 14 bases left between them. The CDR3 nucleotides are TGTGCCAGCCGGAGGGGGGGGATCTCCTACAATGAGCAGTTCTTC. Translation gives CASRRGGISYNEQFF. Filled out from reference TRBV2 and TRBJ2-1, the complete variable domain reads EPEVTQTPSHQVTQMGQEVILRCVPISNHLYFYWYRQILGQKVEFLVSFYNNEISEKSEIFDDQFSVERPDGSNFTLKIRSTKLEDSAMYFCASRRGGISYNEQFFGPGTRLTVL.

The rearrangement links TRBV6-6 to TRBJ1-1; D remains unclear. CDR1 is MNHNY and CDR2 is SVGAGI in the germline V gene (reference sequence). The V and J ends lost 2 bases and 0 bases respectively, with 13 bases between them. The CDR3 runs to 16 residues. CDR3 DNA: TGTGCCAGCAGTTACCCCCATGGCAGAATGAACACTGAAGCTTTCTTT. The encoded protein is CASSYPHGRMNTEAFF.

The V gene is TRBV27, the J gene TRBJ1-6; TRBD1 is a possible D gene (5 bases). The germline CDR1 and CDR2 sequences are MNHEY and SMNVEV (reference sequence). The CDR3 is 15 amino acids. Trimming stripped 2 bases from V and 10 bases from J, with 15 bases between. The CDR3 protein is CASSLAAAGKSPLHF. DNA for the CDR3: TGTGCCAGCAGTTTAGCCGCCGCAGGGAAATCACCCCTCCACTTT.

The chain recombines TRBV18 with TRBJ1-2; D might be TRBD1 (5 bases). Germline assignment: CDR1 KGHSH and CDR2 LQKENI. Between the trimmed V and J ends, which lost 1 base and 1 base, there was a span of 13 bases. The CDR3 is 16 residues long. The chain's CDR3 is CASSPRRDSSNYGYTF. As DNA, the CDR3 is TGTGCCAGCTCACCACGCCGGGACTCCAGTAACTATGGCTACACCTTC.

The DNA of the CDR3 is TGTGCCAGCAGCTTAACGGGAGGCACAGATACGCAGTATTTT. As protein: CASSLTGGTDTQYF. The chain employs TRBV7-3 and TRBJ2-3; tentative D call: TRBD2 (5 bases). V dropped 0 bases and J dropped 1 base, with 5 bases sitting between them. CDR1 and CDR2 (germline): SGHTA, FQGTGA. The CDR3 extends over 14 amino acids. The full variable domain, completed using reference TRBV7-3 and TRBJ2-3, is GAGVSQTPSNKVTEKGKYVELRCDPISGHTALYWYRQSLGQGPEFLIYFQGTGAADDSGLPNDRFFAVRPEGSVSTLKIQRTERGDSAVYLCASSLTGGTDTQYFGPGTRLTVL.

The chain combines TRBV7-9 with TRBJ1-1; D uncertain. Germline values: CDR1 SEHNR, CDR2 FQNEAQ (reference sequence). The CDR3 spans 14 residues. Trimming pared 1 base from V and 0 bases from J, leaving 6 bases between. CDR3 sequence reads: CASSLGAMNTEAFF. The CDR3 region has the DNA TGTGCCAGCAGCTTAGGGGCGATGAACACTGAAGCTTTCTTT.

This chain links TRBV2 with TRBJ2-7; weak D call: TRBD2 (6 bases). Trimming took off 2 bases at V and 4 bases at J, with 18 bases between the two ends. This CDR3 is built from 16 residues. CDR1 and CDR2 (germline): SNHLY, FYNNEI. The CDR3: CASSERRGPLGYEQYF. DNA of the CDR3: TGTGCCAGCAGTGAAAGGCGGGGACCCCTTGGGTACGAGCAGTACTTC.

The chain has TRBV6-6 and TRBJ1-1; 8 bases agree with TRBD1. V was pared by 2 bases and J by 2 bases, with 4 bases of the junction left unmatched. The germline V gene has CDR1 MNHNY and CDR2 SVGAGI (reference sequence). The CDR3 is made up of 15 amino acids. CDR3 DNA: TGTGCCAGCAGTTACCCTGGGACAGGAAACACTGAAGCTTTCTTT. Amino acid sequence: CASSYPGTGNTEAFF.

This rearrangement joins TRBV28 to TRBJ2-3; D possibly corresponds to TRBD2 (5 bases). The V gene lost 5 bases and the J gene lost 1 base, with 10 bases spanning the gap. The CDR3 covers 14 residues. The germline CDR1 and CDR2 sequences are MDHEN and SYDVKM. This CDR3 reads CASSPHSGTDTQYF. The CDR3, as DNA: TGTGCCAGCAGTCCCCATAGCGGCACAGATACGCAGTATTTT. Filled out from reference TRBV28 and TRBJ2-3, the complete variable domain reads DVKVTQSSRYLVKRTGEKVFLECVQDMDHENMFWYRQDPGLGLRLIYFSYDVKMKEKGDIPEGYSVSREKKERFSLILESASTNQTSMYLCASSPHSGTDTQYFGPGTRLTVL.

The rearrangement uses TRBV7-2 and TRBJ2-1, with D uncertain. This CDR3 has 15 residues. V shed 5 bases and J shed 0 bases, with 11 bases lying between them. Per germline, CDR1 SGHTA and CDR2 FQGNSA. CDR3 sequence (DNA): TGTGCCAGCAGCCCAGAGGTCCTCTCCTACAATGAGCAGTTCTTC. Its protein is CASSPEVLSYNEQFF.

This clone has just a few counts. The gene calls are TRBV11-3 and TRBJ1-1; D is undetermined. This CDR3 has 13 amino acids. Looked up from germline, CDR1 is SGHNT and CDR2 is YENEEA. V lost 1 base and J 4 bases, leaving 7 bases between the germline ends. CDR3: CASSLGRSTEAFF. Here the CDR3 DNA reads TGTGCCAGCAGCTTAGGCAGAAGCACTGAAGCTTTCTTT.

This clone was counted once. The rearrangement uses TRBV5-1 and TRBJ2-3; TRBD1 agrees at 7 bases. The junction had 4 bases not matched to a gene; V was cut back by 5 bases and J by 1 base. There are 14 residues in the CDR3. Germline CDR1 and CDR2: SGHRS and YFSETQ. CDR3 nucleotides: TGCGCCAGCAGTCCGCAGGGGGGCACAGATACGCAGTATTTT. It codes for CASSPQGGTDTQYF.